This T cell receptor beta chain stems from a study of CD8+ T cells in alopecia areata. General study findings and limits: Among the top 100, expanded CD8+ clones were significantly decreased by tofacitinib, as was scalp clonality. Scalp repertoires also include resident alphabeta T cells from normal skin. Clonality was higher in lesional than normal scalp, especially in alopecia totalis/universalis.

The CDR3 consists of 17 residues. Germline loops: CDR1 SGDLS, CDR2 YYNGEE. V dropped 0 bases and J dropped 5; count of bases not matched to a gene: 8. Investigators isolated RNA and reverse transcribed it into cDNA to act as the sequencing template. TCRdb keeps only in-frame clones here, not all; method: immunoSEQ multiplex PCR. The sample lists approximately 160,000 clones; approximately 57% were seen once. Treatment here: oral pan-JAK inhibitor, 5-10 mg twice daily. The study team obtained lesional scalp punch biopsies and peripheral blood from alopecia areata patients. A remark on this clone: Its specificity is not known.

This clonotype originated in a human donor with alopecia areata. The chain is built from TRBV9 and TRBJ2-5; TRBD2 agrees at 12 bases. The sample was CD4+ T cells sorted from blood, taken at week 24, from a patient treated with tofacitinib. CDR3 loop: CASSVDPSGGAGETQYF. Here the CDR3 DNA reads TGTGCCAGCAGCGTAGATCCTAGCGGGGGGGCCGGGGAGACCCAGTACTTC.